These 28 T cell receptor beta chains originate from one sample sequenced in a study of shared clonotypes between healthy human individuals. TCRdb's copy holds only in-frame clones and misses some; the assay was immunoSEQ multiplex PCR. The repertoire holds about a million clones, roughly 80% seen once, with approximately 0.95% in the top ten. The sequenced sample was memory CD4+ T cells from PBMCs. The subset denotes: CD45RA-negative fraction. The receptor set was obtained from a man younger than 35 in good health. Some clones in this sample may be carry-over from other donors' samples.

At least ten counts were recorded for this clone. This chain links TRBV2 with TRBJ2-7; 9 bases match TRBD1. After removal of 2 bases from V and 6 bases from J, the junction contained 8 bases not matched to a gene. The CDR3 is made up of 15 amino acids. Germline CDR1 is SNHLY and CDR2 is FYNNEI. CDR3 protein: CASSEYGTGNSEQYF. In DNA form, the CDR3 reads TGTGCCAGCAGTGAATACGGGACAGGGAACAGCGAGCAGTACTTC.

The genes are TRBV7-3 and TRBJ1-1; D is perhaps TRBD1 (6 bases). Deletions cut 0 bases from V and 7 bases from J, with 15 bases between. Germline CDR1 SGHTA, CDR2 FQGTGA. The CDR3 contains 15 residues. The CDR3 DNA reads as TGTGCCAGCAGCTTAACAGGGGTGGGGGCTTATGAAGCTTTCTTT. It yields the protein CASSLTGVGAYEAFF. The complete variable domain, with remaining parts taken from reference TRBV7-3 and TRBJ1-1, reads GAGVSQTPSNKVTEKGKYVELRCDPISGHTALYWYRQSLGQGPEFLIYFQGTGAADDSGLPNDRFFAVRPEGSVSTLKIQRTERGDSAVYLCASSLTGVGAYEAFFGQGTRLTVV.

V gene TRBV4-1 combines with J gene TRBJ1-5; D is unresolved. The CDR3 length is 14 residues. Germline V lookup: CDR1 MGHRA, CDR2 YSYEKL. With 1 base removed from V and 4 bases from J, the gap between germline ends came to 8 bases. The CDR3: CASSQAASNQPQHF. Written as DNA, the CDR3 is TGCGCCAGCAGCCAAGCGGCCTCTAATCAGCCCCAGCATTTT.

This chain links TRBV7-8 with TRBJ2-5; D ambiguous. The CDR3 consists of 12 residues. V lost 1 base and J lost 4, with 4 bases in between. Germline CDR1 SGHVS, CDR2 FQNEAQ. In DNA, the CDR3 is TGTGCCAGCAGCTTAGGCCGAGAGACCCAGTACTTC. Protein sequence: CASSLGRETQYF.

This clone was seen once. J is TRBJ2-3 and V is TRBV11-3, with D possibly matching TRBD2 (5 bases). V lost 5 bases and J lost 4, with 10 bases in between. There are 13 residues in the CDR3. Germline CDR1 is SGHNT and CDR2 is YENEEA. The CDR3 loop is CASSVREADTQYF. Written as DNA, the CDR3 is TGTGCCAGCAGCGTCCGGGAAGCAGATACGCAGTATTTT. The complete variable domain, with remaining parts taken from reference TRBV11-3 and TRBJ2-3, reads EAGVVQSPRYKIIEKKQPVAFWCNPISGHNTLYWYLQNLGQGPELLIRYENEEAVDDSQLPKDRFSAERLKGVDSTLKIQPAELGDSAVYLCASSVREADTQYFGPGTRLTVL.

This clone was counted once. The chain uses TRBV7-9 and TRBJ1-5, with TRBD1 matching 9 bases. The CDR3 spans 15 residues. V lost 4 bases to trimming and J lost 4 bases; unmatched junction nucleotides: 5. The germline V gene encodes CDR1 SEHNR and CDR2 FQNEAQ (reference sequence). For the CDR3, the DNA is TGTGCCAGCAGCTCACAGGGGGCGTATAATCAGCCCCAGCATTTT. Its translation is CASSSQGAYNQPQHF.

This chain uses TRBV6-5 with TRBJ1-5, with D perhaps TRBD1 (6 bases). The CDR3 is made up of 13 amino acids. Germline CDR1 reads MNHEY; CDR2 reads SVGAGI. V lost 6 bases and J lost 4, with 10 bases in between. The CDR3 reads CASSKGTNQPQHF. The CDR3, as DNA: TGTGCCAGCAGCAAAGGGACAAATCAGCCCCAGCATTTT.

This clone occurred many times. One end of the junction does not line up with germline, which may come from a read error. The chain couples TRBV6-6 to TRBJ1-1; 7 bases are a match to TRBD1. This CDR3 has 14 amino acids. Germline V gives CDR1 MNHNY, CDR2 SVGAGI (reference sequence). CDR3 protein: CASRGAAMNTEAFF. The CDR3 bases are TGTGCGAGCAGGGGGGCGGCCATGAACACTGAAGCTTTCTTT.

This chain joins TRBV11-2 and TRBJ1-4; no firm D call. CDR3 length: 15 residues. V was pared by 5 bases and J by 8 bases, with 18 bases between. Germline CDR1 SGHAT, CDR2 FQNNGV. The CDR3 sequence: CASSVARDTREKLFF. The CDR3 DNA reads as TGTGCCAGCAGCGTGGCCCGTGACACGCGGGAAAAACTGTTTTTT.

The chain combines TRBV28 with TRBJ2-6; TRBD1 matches 9 bases. J lost 12 bases, V lost 3 bases, and 9 bases had no gene match. Germline CDR1 reads MDHEN; CDR2 reads SYDVKM. CDR3 length: 15 amino acids. CDR3 DNA sequence: TGTGCCAGCAGTTTTCTCAGGTGGGACAGGGCCGTCCTGACTTTC. Translating it yields CASSFLRWDRAVLTF.

The V call is TRBV5-4, the J call TRBJ1-1; D might be TRBD1 (5 bases). This CDR3 contains 13 residues. Germline-derived CDR1 and CDR2 are SGHNT and YYREEE (reference sequence). The germline V and J ends were trimmed by 0 bases and 7 bases, with 10 bases remaining between them. The chain's CDR3 is CASSLVWDGEAFF. CDR3 DNA: TGTGCCAGCAGCTTGGTTTGGGACGGTGAAGCTTTCTTT.

As DNA, the CDR3 is TGTGCCAGCAGCCCGGGTGGGGCTATGGAGCAGTTCTTC. This translates into CASSPGGAMEQFF. The gene calls are TRBV5-4 and TRBJ2-1, with D possibly matching TRBD1 (5 bases). The V gene's germline CDR1 is SGHNT and CDR2 YYREEE (reference sequence). This CDR3 region has 13 residues. Trimming removed 4 bases from V and 10 bases from J, with 15 bases in between.

The rearrangement uses TRBV10-3 and TRBJ2-1, with D maybe TRBD2 (6 bases). The CDR3 is 15 residues long. CDR1 ENHRY and CDR2 SYGVKD come from the germline V gene. Trimming removed 4 bases at V and 7 bases at J, with 17 bases between. The CDR3 loop is CAISVAGTPWNEQFF. The CDR3 region has the DNA TGTGCCATCAGTGTCGCCGGGACTCCCTGGAATGAGCAGTTCTTC.

The CDR3 sequence: CASSSRWTGAYEQYF. The CDR3 nucleotides are TGTGCCAGCAGCTCTCGGTGGACAGGGGCCTACGAGCAGTACTTC. V usage is TRBV5-6 and J usage is TRBJ2-7, with 9 nucleotides matching TRBD1. The V and J ends lost 3 bases and 2 bases, in that order; junction bases with no gene match: 6. CDR1 and CDR2 (germline): SGHDT, YYEEEE. This CDR3 has 15 residues.

This chain joins TRBV6-5 and TRBJ1-1; D perhaps matches TRBD1 (6 bases). CDR3 length: 15 amino acids. Trimming removed 6 bases at V and 5 bases at J, with 19 bases between. Germline V gene lookup returns CDR1 MNHEY and CDR2 SVGAGI. CDR3 bases: TGTGCCAGCAGCCCGTCGTTTGGGGGGCTGACTGAAGCTTTCTTT. Encoded protein: CASSPSFGGLTEAFF.

In the case of this clone: This may stem from a read error, because a much larger clone lies one nucleotide away. Other nucleotide sequences in the sample specify the same CDR3. This chain links TRBV7-3 with TRBJ2-1; 7 nucleotides match TRBD1. The J segment lost 5 bases and the V segment lost 3 bases, leaving 1 base of the junction unmatched. CDR1 SGHTA and CDR2 FQGTGA come from the germline V gene. The CDR3 consists of 13 residues. This CDR3 reads CASSLGQNNEQFF. As DNA, the CDR3 is TGTGCCAGCAGCTTGGGACAGAACAATGAGCAGTTCTTC.

In this sample, this clone turned up many times. This chain uses TRBV27 with TRBJ1-2; D is ambiguous. Germline V gene lookup returns CDR1 MNHEY and CDR2 SMNVEV (reference sequence). V lost 1 base, J lost 5 bases, and 17 bases lay in between. The CDR3 extends over 16 amino acids. This CDR3 is CASSLYFRPEEYGYTF. In DNA, the CDR3 is TGTGCCAGCAGTTTATATTTTCGGCCAGAGGAATATGGCTACACCTTC.

This chain uses TRBV2 with TRBJ1-5; D is uncertain. From germline, CDR1 is SNHLY and CDR2 FYNNEI. The germline V and J ends were trimmed by 4 bases and 9 bases, with 13 bases remaining between them. This CDR3 comprises 13 residues. CDR3 DNA sequence: TGTGCCAGCAGTGGAGTGGCAGTATGGCCCCAGCATTTT. It is translated as CASSGVAVWPQHF.

This clone was seen only a few times. V usage is TRBV30 and J usage is TRBJ2-2, with TRBD1 matching 9 bases. The germline V gene encodes CDR1 GTSNPN and CDR2 SVGIG (reference sequence). Trimming took 4 bases from V and 6 from J; bases not matched to a gene: 3. CDR3 size: 13 residues. The CDR3 DNA reads as TGTGCCTGGAAAAGGACAGGGGCCGGGGAGCTGTTTTTT. Protein: CAWKRTGAGELFF.

The rearrangement joins TRBV6-6 to TRBJ2-1, with D possibly called TRBD1 or TRBD2 (5 bases each). Germline V gene sequence: CDR1 MNHNY, CDR2 SVGAGI (reference sequence). Trimming removed 9 bases at V and 0 bases at J, with 9 bases between. The CDR3 consists of 13 residues. CDR3 bases: TGTGCCAGTGGGGGTGACTCCTACAATGAGCAGTTCTTC. It encodes CASGGDSYNEQFF.

The chain carries TRBV28 and TRBJ2-2, with 9 bases fitting TRBD1. Trimming cost V 6 bases and J 3 bases; bases outside gene matches: 8. The CDR3 sequence is 16 residues long. Germline CDR1 and CDR2: MDHEN and SYDVKM. The CDR3: CASSKRGTGYTGELFF. In DNA form, the CDR3 reads TGTGCCAGCAGCAAAAGGGGGACAGGGTACACCGGGGAGCTGTTTTTT. Combining the CDR3 with reference TRBV28 and TRBJ2-2 gives the whole variable domain DVKVTQSSRYLVKRTGEKVFLECVQDMDHENMFWYRQDPGLGLRLIYFSYDVKMKEKGDIPEGYSVSREKKERFSLILESASTNQTSMYLCASSKRGTGYTGELFFGEGSRLTVL.

In this sample, this clone turned up a few times. The J gene is TRBJ1-5, the V gene TRBV27; TRBD1 might be the D (5 bases). The CDR3 is 13 amino acids. V gave up 6 bases and J gave up 7 bases, with 13 bases separating them. Germline CDR1 reads MNHEY; CDR2 reads SMNVEV (reference sequence). CDR3 sequence: CASSPRDHQPQHF. The DNA of the CDR3 is TGTGCCAGCAGCCCGCGGGACCACCAGCCCCAGCATTTT.

Points on this clone: This may come from a read error, since a much larger clone is one base off. This CDR3 is also generated by other DNA sequences in the sample. The rearrangement uses TRBV6-1 and TRBJ2-7; D not resolved. CDR1 and CDR2 (germline): MNHNS, SASEGT. V was clipped by 3 bases and J by 2 bases, with 2 bases between them. This CDR3 contains 11 residues. The CDR3 sequence: CASSETYEQYF. CDR3 bases: TGTGCCAGCAGTGAGACCTACGAGCAGTACTTC.

The rearrangement joins TRBV2 to TRBJ2-4; D ambiguous. The CDR3 is 12 residues long. The V gene's germline CDR1 is SNHLY and CDR2 FYNNEI. Trimming removed 8 bases from V and 0 bases from J, with 5 bases in between. The DNA for the CDR3 is TGTGCCAGCGGGCTAGCCAAAAACATTCAGTACTTC. Its protein product is CASGLAKNIQYF.

Only a few counts were recorded for this clone. CDR3 region: CASSLTGTSGRRGADTQYF. CDR3 sequence (DNA): TGCGCCAGCAGCTTGACCGGGACTAGCGGGAGAAGGGGAGCAGATACGCAGTATTTT. This rearrangement joins TRBV5-1 to TRBJ2-3; 14 nucleotides match TRBD2. The CDR3 is 19 residues long. The J segment lost 4 bases and the V segment lost 1 base, leaving 11 bases of the junction unmatched. CDR1 SGHRS and CDR2 YFSETQ come from the germline V gene.

The chain couples TRBV7-2 to TRBJ1-2; D is undetermined. The CDR3 runs 14 residues. V was clipped by 1 base and J by 4 bases, with 10 bases between them. Germline CDR1 and CDR2: SGHTA and FQGNSA. CDR3 nucleotide sequence: TGTGCCAGCAGCTTAGGACCGACACCCTATGGCTACACCTTC. The encoded protein is CASSLGPTPYGYTF.

The chain carries TRBV28 and TRBJ2-7; possible D gene TRBD2, 6 bases. The V gene lost 6 bases and the J gene lost 1 base, with 13 bases spanning the gap. Germline CDR1 reads MDHEN; CDR2 reads SYDVKM. The CDR3 is made up of 14 amino acids. CDR3 sequence: CASSGSLRSYEQYF. The CDR3 bases are TGTGCCAGCAGCGGGAGTTTACGGTCCTACGAGCAGTACTTC.

The rearrangement links TRBV28 to TRBJ1-2, with TRBD1 matching over 9 bases. V trimming: 6 bases; J trimming: 4 bases; junction bases outside the gene matches: 9. The CDR3 covers 15 residues. Germline loops: CDR1 MDHEN, CDR2 SYDVKM. CDR3 nucleotide sequence: TGTGCCAGCAGCCCGTCCACACAGGGGGCCTATGGCTACACCTTC. This codes for CASSPSTQGAYGYTF.